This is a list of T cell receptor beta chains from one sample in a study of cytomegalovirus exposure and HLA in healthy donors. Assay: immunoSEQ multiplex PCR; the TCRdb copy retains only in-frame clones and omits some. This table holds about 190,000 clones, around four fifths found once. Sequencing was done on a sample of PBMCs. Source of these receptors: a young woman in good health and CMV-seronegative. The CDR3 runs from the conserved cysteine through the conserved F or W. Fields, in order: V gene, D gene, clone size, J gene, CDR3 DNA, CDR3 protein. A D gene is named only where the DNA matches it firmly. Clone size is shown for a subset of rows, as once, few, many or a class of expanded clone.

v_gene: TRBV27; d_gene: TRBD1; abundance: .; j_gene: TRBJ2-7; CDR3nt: TGTGCCAGCAGCTCCGGGACAGGGGGCTCCGAGCAGTACTTC; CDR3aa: CASSSGTGGSEQYF
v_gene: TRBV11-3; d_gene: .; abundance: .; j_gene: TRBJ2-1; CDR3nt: TGTGCCAGCAGCTTAGGTCTAGCCAGCTACAATGAGCAGTTCTTC; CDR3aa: CASSLGLASYNEQFF
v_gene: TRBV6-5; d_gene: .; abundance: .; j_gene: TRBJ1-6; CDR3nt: TGTGCCAGCAGTTTTCCAAGGACGGGAGAGACTTCACCCCTCCACTTT; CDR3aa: CASSFPRTGETSPLHF
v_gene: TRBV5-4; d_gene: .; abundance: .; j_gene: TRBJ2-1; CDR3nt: TGTGCCATCCAGACGGACAGCTACAATGAGCAGTTCTTC; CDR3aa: CAIQTDSYNEQFF
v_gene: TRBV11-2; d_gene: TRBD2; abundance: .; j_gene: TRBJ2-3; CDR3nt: TGTGCCAGCAGCCTGTCTAGCGGGAGCACAGATACGCAGTATTTT; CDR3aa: CASSLSSGSTDTQYF
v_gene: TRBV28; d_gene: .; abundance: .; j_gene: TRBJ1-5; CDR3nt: TGTGCCAGCAGTTGGGGGCTAGGGAATCAGCCCCAGCATTTT; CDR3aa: CASSWGLGNQPQHF
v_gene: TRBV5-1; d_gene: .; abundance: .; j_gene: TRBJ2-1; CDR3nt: TGCGCCAGCAGCTTGGGCCTAGCCAGTGAGCAGTTCTTC; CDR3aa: CASSLGLASEQFF
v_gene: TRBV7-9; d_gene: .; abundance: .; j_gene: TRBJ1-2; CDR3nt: TGTGCCAGCAGCTTGGACAGCCGTGGCTACACCTTC; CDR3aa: CASSLDSRGYTF
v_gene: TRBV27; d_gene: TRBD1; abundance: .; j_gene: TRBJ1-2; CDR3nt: TGTGCCAGCAGTTCACAGGGGGGGGGCTACACCTTC; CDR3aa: CASSSQGGGYTF
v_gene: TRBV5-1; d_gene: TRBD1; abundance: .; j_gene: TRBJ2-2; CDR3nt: TGCGCCAGCAGCTTGAAAGGGACAGGGATCGGGGAGCTGTTTTTT; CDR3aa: CASSLKGTGIGELFF
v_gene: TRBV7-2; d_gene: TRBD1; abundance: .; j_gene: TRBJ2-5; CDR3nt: TGTGCCAGCTTTCGAAGACAGGGGGCAGGAGAGACCCAGTACTTC; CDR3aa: CASFRRQGAGETQYF
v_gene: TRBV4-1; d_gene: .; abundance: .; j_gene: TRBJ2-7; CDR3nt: TGCGCCAGCAGCCAAGAGACAACCAATTTATTGTACGAGCAGTACTTC; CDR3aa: CASSQETTNLLYEQYF
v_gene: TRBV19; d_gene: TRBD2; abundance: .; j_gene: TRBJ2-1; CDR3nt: TGTGCCAGTAGCCCCGGGAGGTATCCCTACAATGAGCAGTTCTTC; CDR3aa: CASSPGRYPYNEQFF
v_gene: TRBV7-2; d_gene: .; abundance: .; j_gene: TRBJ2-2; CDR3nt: TGTGCCAGCAGCTCGCTAGAAGTCACCGGGGAGCTGTTTTTT; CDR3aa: CASSSLEVTGELFF
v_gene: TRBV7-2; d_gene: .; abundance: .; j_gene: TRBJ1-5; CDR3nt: TGTGCCAGCAGCTTAGGTAGAGATCAGCCCCAGCATTTT; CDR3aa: CASSLGRDQPQHF
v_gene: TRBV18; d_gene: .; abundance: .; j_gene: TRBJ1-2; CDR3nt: TGTGCCAGCTCACCTCTTTCAGGGGATGGCTACACCTTC; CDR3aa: CASSPLSGDGYTF
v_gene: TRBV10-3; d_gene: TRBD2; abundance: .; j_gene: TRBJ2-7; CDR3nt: TGTGCCATCCGCGGGAGCGAGACCTCCTACGAGCAGTACTTC; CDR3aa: CAIRGSETSYEQYF
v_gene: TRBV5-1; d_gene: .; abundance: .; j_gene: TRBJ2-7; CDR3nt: TGCGCCAGCAGCTTGGGGGGGACACAACCCTACGAGCAGTACTTC; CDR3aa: CASSLGGTQPYEQYF
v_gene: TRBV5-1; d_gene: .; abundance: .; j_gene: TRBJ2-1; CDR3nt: TGCGCCAGCAGCTCAGGGGTTTTAATTAACGGTGAGCAGTTCTTC; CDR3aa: CASSSGVLINGEQFF
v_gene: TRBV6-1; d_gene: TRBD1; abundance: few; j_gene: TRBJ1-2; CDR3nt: TGTGCCAGCAGTACCCGAGACAGGGGTGAAGGCTACACCTTC; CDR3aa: CASSTRDRGEGYTF
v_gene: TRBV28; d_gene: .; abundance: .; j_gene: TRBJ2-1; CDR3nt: TGTGCCAGCAGTCCCCCCCTCTATGAGCAGTTCTTC; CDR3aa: CASSPPLYEQFF
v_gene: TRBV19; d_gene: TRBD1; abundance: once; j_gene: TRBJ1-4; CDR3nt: TGTGCCAGTAAGTCCCCGGGACAGGGCTATGGAAAACTGTTTTTT; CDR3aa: CASKSPGQGYGKLFF
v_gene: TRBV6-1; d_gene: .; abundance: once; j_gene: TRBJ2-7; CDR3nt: TGTGCCAGCAGTCCCCCGGGAAACGAGCAGTACTTC; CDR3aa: CASSPPGNEQYF
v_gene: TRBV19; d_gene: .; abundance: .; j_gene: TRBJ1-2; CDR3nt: TGTGCCAGTAAGGTTACGACAGCCCGACAGTTGGGCTACACCTTC; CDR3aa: CASKVTTARQLGYTF
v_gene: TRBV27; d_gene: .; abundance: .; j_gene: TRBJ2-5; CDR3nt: TGTGCCAGCAGTTTGGCAGGGTTTCAAGAGACCCAGTACTTC; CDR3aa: CASSLAGFQETQYF
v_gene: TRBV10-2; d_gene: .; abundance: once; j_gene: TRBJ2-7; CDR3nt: TGCGCCAGCAGTGAGAGAAACCGGGGCTCCTACGAGCAGTACTTC; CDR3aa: CASSERNRGSYEQYF
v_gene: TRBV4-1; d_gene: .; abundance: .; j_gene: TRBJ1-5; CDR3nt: TGCGCCAGCAGCCAAGGATGGGCACTTGGGAGCCAGCCCCAGCATTTT; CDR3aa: CASSQGWALGSQPQHF